These T cell receptor beta chains were read from a single sample in a study of neurological immune-mediated disorders. From the 5' RACE reads, TCRdb called clonotypes with MiXCR, one entry per CDR3 protein. The table includes tens of thousands of distinct CDR3 sequences, roughly 8.4% detected once. Material for sequencing was PBMCs. The receptor set was obtained from a woman between 40 and 50 years old in good health. Each CDR3 is given with its conserved first and last residue. A D gene is named only where the DNA matches it firmly. Clone sizes are given selectively: once, few, many, or a class where the clone is expanded.

size: many
V: TRBV5-6
D: .
J: TRBJ2-2
CDR3: CASSSEWNTGELFF
DNA: TGTGCCAGCAGCTCAGAGTGGAACACCGGGGAGCTGTTTTTT

size: many
V: TRBV6-5
D: TRBD1
J: TRBJ2-7
CDR3: CASSRDRDSYEQYF
DNA: TGTGCCAGCTCCCGGGACAGGGACTCCTACGAGCAGTACTTC

size: many
V: TRBV20-1
D: .
J: TRBJ2-5
CDR3: CSASSQGKNQETQYF
DNA: TGCAGTGCTAGCTCCCAGGGAAAAAATCAAGAGACCCAGTACTTC

size: many
V: TRBV24-1
D: TRBD1
J: TRBJ2-1
CDR3: CATSEAGTGLGNEQFF
DNA: TGTGCCACCAGTGAGGCCGGGACAGGGTTAGGGAATGAGCAGTTCTTC

size: many
V: TRBV12-3/TRBV12-4
D: .
J: TRBJ1-1
CDR3: CASSLGGAPNTEAFF
DNA: TGTGCCAGCAGTTTAGGAGGGGCGCCGAACACTGAAGCTTTCTTT

size: many
V: TRBV7-2
D: .
J: TRBJ2-5
CDR3: CASSKRGAGETQYF
DNA: TGTGCCAGCAGCAAACGGGGGGCCGGAGAGACCCAGTACTTC

size: many
V: TRBV7-2
D: TRBD2
J: TRBJ2-5
CDR3: CASWGGGGQETQYF
DNA: TGTGCCAGCTGGGGGGGCGGGGGGCAAGAGACCCAGTACTTC

size: many
V: TRBV6-5
D: .
J: TRBJ2-7
CDR3: CASSSGWRGLEQYF
DNA: TGTGCCAGCAGTTCAGGGTGGAGGGGTCTCGAGCAGTACTTC

size: many
V: TRBV6-5
D: .
J: TRBJ1-4
CDR3: CASSYRSQGLDEKLFF
DNA: TGTGCCAGCAGTTACCGTTCTCAGGGTCTGGATGAAAAACTGTTTTTT

size: many
V: TRBV29-1
D: .
J: TRBJ1-1
CDR3: CSVDQSAGTEAFF
DNA: TGCAGCGTTGATCAATCGGCGGGCACTGAAGCTTTCTTT

size: once
V: TRBV19
D: .
J: TRBJ1-1
CDR3: CASSWGQGGTEAFF
DNA: TGTGCCAGTAGCTGGGGGCAGGGAGGAACTGAAGCTTTCTTT

size: many
V: TRBV3-1
D: .
J: TRBJ1-6
CDR3: CASMDTNNSPLHF
DNA: TGTGCCAGCATGGACACCAATAATTCACCCCTCCACTTT

size: many
V: TRBV5-6
D: TRBD1
J: TRBJ2-7
CDR3: CASSLGQGNEQYF
DNA: TGTGCCAGCAGCTTGGGACAGGGGAACGAGCAGTACTTC

size: .
V: TRBV7-2
D: .
J: TRBJ2-2
CDR3: CTSSYLDGASGELFF
DNA: TGTACCAGCAGCTACCTGGACGGGGCATCCGGGGAGCTGTTTTTT

size: many
V: TRBV20-1
D: TRBD2
J: TRBJ2-3
CDR3: CSASPGFSLSGDTDTQYF
DNA: TGCAGTGCTAGCCCCGGTTTCTCGCTAAGCGGGGATACAGATACGCAGTATTTT

size: many
V: TRBV7-2
D: .
J: TRBJ2-1
CDR3: CASSPFPTVPRDEQFF
DNA: TGTGCCAGCAGCCCCTTCCCGACAGTGCCGAGAGATGAGCAGTTCTTC

size: medium-sized
V: TRBV5-1
D: TRBD1
J: TRBJ1-6
CDR3: CASTPGQPGPNSPLHF
DNA: TGCGCCAGCACCCCGGGACAGCCGGGGCCGAATTCACCCCTCCACTTT

size: many
V: TRBV20-1
D: TRBD2
J: TRBJ2-2
CDR3: CSAASGTKITGELFF
DNA: TGCAGTGCCGCTTCGGGGACTAAGATCACCGGGGAGCTGTTTTTT

size: many
V: TRBV7-9
D: .
J: TRBJ1-1
CDR3: CASSLTGKTEAFF
DNA: TGTGCCAGCAGCTTAACAGGGAAAACTGAAGCTTTCTTT

size: many
V: TRBV24-1
D: .
J: TRBJ2-6
CDR3: CATSDPGRGGANVLTF
DNA: TGTGCCACCAGTGATCCAGGTCGGGGGGGGGCCAACGTCCTGACTTTC

size: many
V: TRBV6-5
D: .
J: TRBJ2-2
CDR3: CASSYEGGANTGELFF
DNA: TGTGCCAGCAGTTACGAGGGGGGCGCGAACACCGGGGAGCTGTTTTTT

size: many
V: TRBV3-1
D: .
J: TRBJ2-3
CDR3: CASSQRRRGVTDTQYF
DNA: TGTGCCAGCAGCCAAAGAAGGCGAGGGGTCACAGATACGCAGTATTTT

size: many
V: TRBV5-1
D: TRBD2
J: TRBJ2-7
CDR3: CASSLAGQPGLAGDPYEQYF
DNA: TGCGCCAGCAGCTTGGCGGGACAGCCGGGACTAGCGGGGGATCCCTACGAGCAGTACTTC

size: many
V: TRBV5-1
D: TRBD1
J: TRBJ2-5
CDR3: CASSQIRGTGETQYF
DNA: TGCGCCAGCAGCCAAATCAGGGGGACGGGAGAGACCCAGTACTTC

size: many
V: TRBV5-1
D: TRBD2
J: TRBJ2-1
CDR3: CASSRLAGEANEQFF
DNA: TGCGCCAGCAGCAGACTAGCGGGAGAGGCTAATGAGCAGTTCTTC

size: .
V: TRBV20-1
D: .
J: TRBJ1-2
CDR3: CSAPPGDGYTF
DNA: TGCAGTGCCCCACCGGGAGACGGCTACACCTTC

size: many
V: TRBV7-2
D: TRBD1
J: TRBJ2-7
CDR3: CASSLGSPGTGYEQYF
DNA: TGTGCCAGCAGCTTAGGCAGCCCCGGGACAGGCTACGAGCAGTACTTC

size: once
V: TRBV7-3
D: TRBD1
J: TRBJ2-7
CDR3: CASSPQGGQGVYEQYF
DNA: TGTGCCAGCAGCCCCCAAGGCGGACAGGGAGTTTACGAGCAGTACTTC

size: .
V: TRBV6-2/TRBV6-3
D: .
J: TRBJ1-5
CDR3: CASTTQGGNQPQHF
DNA: TGTGCCAGCACCACTCAGGGTGGCAATCAGCCCCAGCATTTT

size: many
V: TRBV12-3/TRBV12-4
D: TRBD1
J: TRBJ1-6
CDR3: CASKPRGGANSPLHF
DNA: TGTGCCAGCAAGCCCCGAGGGGGCGCCAATTCACCCCTCCACTTT

size: many
V: TRBV10-3
D: .
J: TRBJ1-1
CDR3: CAISDRISSEAFF
DNA: TGTGCCATCAGCGACAGGATCTCCAGTGAAGCTTTCTTT

size: many
V: TRBV24-1
D: .
J: TRBJ2-1
CDR3: CATSKDSYNEQFF
DNA: TGTGCCACCAGCAAGGACAGTTACAATGAGCAGTTCTTC

size: many
V: TRBV15
D: TRBD1
J: TRBJ2-3
CDR3: CATMGLGRGSRDTQYF
DNA: TGTGCCACCATGGGCTTAGGCAGGGGGTCGAGAGATACGCAGTATTTT

size: .
V: TRBV12-3/TRBV12-4
D: TRBD1
J: TRBJ2-1
CDR3: CASSSRQGGSGQFF
DNA: TGTGCCAGCAGCTCCCGACAGGGGGGGTCGGGGCAGTTCTTC

size: many
V: TRBV6-5
D: .
J: TRBJ1-4
CDR3: CASSSTGQNEKLFF
DNA: TGTGCCAGCAGTTCCACCGGACAGAATGAAAAACTGTTTTTT

size: many
V: TRBV2
D: TRBD1
J: TRBJ1-5
CDR3: CASSEVQGVAPQHF
DNA: TGTGCCAGCAGTGAAGTTCAGGGGGTCGCTCCCCAGCATTTT

size: many
V: TRBV7-3
D: .
J: TRBJ1-2
CDR3: CASSLTGGYGYTF
DNA: TGTGCCAGCAGCTTAACAGGGGGCTATGGCTACACCTTC

size: many
V: TRBV29-1
D: .
J: TRBJ2-7
CDR3: CSIAGTHSYEQYF
DNA: TGCAGTATAGCCGGGACACATTCCTACGAGCAGTACTTC

size: many
V: TRBV10-3
D: .
J: TRBJ2-7
CDR3: CATRKESVPSVYEQYF
DNA: TGTGCCACCAGGAAAGAATCGGTCCCCTCAGTCTACGAGCAGTACTTC

size: many
V: TRBV15
D: .
J: TRBJ1-1
CDR3: CATSRDSMGAGAFF
DNA: TGTGCCACCAGCAGAGATTCGATGGGCGCCGGGGCTTTCTTT

size: few
V: TRBV5-1
D: .
J: TRBJ2-2
CDR3: CASVESAGGGTGELFF
DNA: TGCGCCAGCGTCGAATCGGCCGGGGGTGGAACCGGGGAGCTGTTTTTT

size: many
V: TRBV4-3
D: .
J: TRBJ2-7
CDR3: CASSQGTTSSYEQYF
DNA: TGCGCCAGCAGCCAAGGAACAACATCATCCTACGAGCAGTACTTC

size: many
V: TRBV12-3/TRBV12-4
D: .
J: TRBJ2-7
CDR3: CASSWRRKTYEQYF
DNA: TGTGCCAGCAGTTGGCGGAGGAAAACCTACGAGCAGTACTTC

size: many
V: TRBV7-3
D: TRBD1
J: TRBJ2-6
CDR3: CASSGTGVGANVLTF
DNA: TGTGCCAGCAGCGGGACAGGGGTAGGGGCCAACGTCCTGACTTTC

size: .
V: TRBV6-2/TRBV6-3
D: .
J: TRBJ1-5
CDR3: CASSYRRSTTGTRQPQHF
DNA: TGTGCCAGCAGTTATCGTCGGAGCACCACGGGGACTCGGCAGCCCCAGCATTTT

size: .
V: TRBV7-8
D: TRBD1
J: TRBJ1-6
CDR3: CASSARGRNSPHF
DNA: TGTGCCAGCAGCGCCAGGGGGAGGAATTCACCCCACTTT

size: many
V: TRBV10-3
D: TRBD1
J: TRBJ2-1
CDR3: CASTGSGQGASGSSYNEQFF
DNA: TGTGCCTCGACTGGGTCGGGACAGGGGGCTAGCGGGAGCTCCTACAATGAGCAGTTCTTC

size: many
V: TRBV12-3/TRBV12-4
D: .
J: TRBJ2-3
CDR3: CASSSQGLDGDTQYF
DNA: TGTGCCAGCAGTTCCCAGGGGCTTGATGGAGATACGCAGTATTTT

size: many
V: TRBV6-1
D: TRBD1
J: TRBJ2-4
CDR3: CASSEQGTDIQYF
DNA: TGTGCCAGCAGTGAACAGGGGACAGACATTCAGTACTTC